These T cell receptor beta chains were read from a single sample in a study of beta chain features in type 1 diabetes. Sequencing was performed with immunoSEQ multiplex PCR; in TCRdb, only in-frame clones are kept and a portion is missing. The sample yields hundreds of thousands of clones, approximately 30% seen once. The sequenced sample consisted of naive CD4+ T cells from blood. These receptors were taken from a man between 18 and 35 years old in good health. Both conserved end residues are part of each CDR3. The D gene is left open where the match is weak. Clone sizes are given selectively: once, few, many, or a class where the clone is expanded.

clone_size	d_call	v_call	j_call	cdr3_aa	cdr3_nt
few	.	TRBV19	TRBJ2-1	CASSIVIAGNAYNEQFF	TGTGCCAGTAGTATAGTCATCGCGGGAAATGCCTACAATGAGCAGTTCTTC
few	TRBD1	TRBV29-1	TRBJ2-7	CSGVRDRGSYEQYF	TGCAGCGGGGTCCGGGACAGGGGCTCCTACGAGCAGTACTTC
few	TRBD2	TRBV7-6	TRBJ2-7	CASSNRLAGRYEQYF	TGTGCCAGCAGCAACCGACTAGCGGGGAGGTACGAGCAGTACTTC
.	.	TRBV11-2	TRBJ2-5	CASSLDGAALVQETQYF	TGTGCCAGCAGCTTAGATGGGGCCGCACTGGTACAAGAGACCCAGTACTTC
few	TRBD2	TRBV5-1	TRBJ2-5	CASSFDAGEETQYF	TGCGCCAGCAGCTTTGATGCGGGGGAAGAGACCCAGTACTTC
few	.	TRBV29-1	TRBJ2-1	CSVYAPLQGGEQFF	TGCAGCGTCTATGCCCCTTTACAGGGAGGTGAGCAGTTCTTC
once	.	TRBV11-2	TRBJ2-1	CASSLGPGPPAGEQFF	TGTGCCAGCAGCCTAGGCCCGGGACCCCCGGCGGGGGAGCAGTTCTTC
few	.	TRBV30	TRBJ2-7	CAWSVQGAGEQYF	TGTGCCTGGAGTGTACAGGGAGCGGGGGAGCAGTACTTC
.	.	TRBV30	TRBJ2-7	CAWSLPARLFYEQYF	TGTGCCTGGAGTCTACCGGCACGCTTGTTCTACGAGCAGTACTTC
few	TRBD1	TRBV7-2	TRBJ2-2	CASSSSRDRAGELFF	TGTGCCAGCAGCTCGTCCCGGGACAGGGCCGGGGAGCTGTTTTTT